This is a list of T cell receptor beta chains from one sample in a study of T cell responses to AZD1222 COVID-19 vaccine. Here immunoSEQ multiplex PCR was the method, and the copy in TCRdb shows in-frame clones only, minus some. The table includes 70,000 to 95,000 clones, around 90% detected once. Sequencing was performed on peripheral blood, taken 28 days after the second AZD1222 dose. The receptors derive from an adult who received the AZD1222 COVID-19 vaccine. Each CDR3 is given with its conserved first and last residue. The D gene is left open where the match is weak.

D gene: -
V gene: TRBV19
J gene: TRBJ1-3
CDR3 protein: CASSPDPGGAGNTIYF

D gene: -
V gene: TRBV5-4
J gene: TRBJ2-3
CDR3 protein: CASSPGGTDTQYF

D gene: TRBD1
V gene: TRBV11-2
J gene: TRBJ1-6
CDR3 protein: CASSLEFWQGASPLHF

D gene: -
V gene: TRBV20-1
J gene: TRBJ1-1
CDR3 protein: CSARSDLAFF

D gene: TRBD1
V gene: TRBV7-8
J gene: TRBJ1-5
CDR3 protein: CASSPETGVQPQHF

D gene: -
V gene: TRBV4-3
J gene: TRBJ2-2
CDR3 protein: CASSQLLAPTNTGELFF

D gene: TRBD2
V gene: TRBV6-2/TRBV6-3
J gene: TRBJ2-1
CDR3 protein: CASSYSSGRPFEQFF

D gene: -
V gene: TRBV6-5
J gene: TRBJ2-5
CDR3 protein: CASRTGDFAETQYF

D gene: -
V gene: TRBV7-3
J gene: TRBJ2-3
CDR3 protein: CASSLGTDTQYF

D gene: -
V gene: TRBV27
J gene: TRBJ2-2
CDR3 protein: CASSYRRFPAGELFF